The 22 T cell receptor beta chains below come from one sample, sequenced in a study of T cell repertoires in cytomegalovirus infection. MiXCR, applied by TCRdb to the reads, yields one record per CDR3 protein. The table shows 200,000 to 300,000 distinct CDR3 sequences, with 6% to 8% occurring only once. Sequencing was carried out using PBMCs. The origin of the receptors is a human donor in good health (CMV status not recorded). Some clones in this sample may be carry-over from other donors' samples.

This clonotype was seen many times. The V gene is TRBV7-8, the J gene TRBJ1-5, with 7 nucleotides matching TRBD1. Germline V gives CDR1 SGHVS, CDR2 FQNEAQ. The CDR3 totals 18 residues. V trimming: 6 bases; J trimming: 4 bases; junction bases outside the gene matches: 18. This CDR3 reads CASSWGAGGSLDNQPQHF. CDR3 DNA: TGTGCCAGCAGTTGGGGGGCAGGGGGGAGCCTGGATAATCAGCCCCAGCATTTT.

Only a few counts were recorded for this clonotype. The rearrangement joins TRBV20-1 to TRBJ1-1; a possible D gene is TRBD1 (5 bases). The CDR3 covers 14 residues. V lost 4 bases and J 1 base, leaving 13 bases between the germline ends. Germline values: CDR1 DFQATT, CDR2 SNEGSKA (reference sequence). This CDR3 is CSATQGGRNTEAFF. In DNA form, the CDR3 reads TGCAGTGCTACGCAGGGTGGGAGGAACACTGAAGCTTTCTTT.

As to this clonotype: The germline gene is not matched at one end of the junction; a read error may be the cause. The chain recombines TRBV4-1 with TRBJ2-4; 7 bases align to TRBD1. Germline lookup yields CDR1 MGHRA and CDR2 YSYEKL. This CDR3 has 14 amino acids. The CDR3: CASSQTGQAHIQYF. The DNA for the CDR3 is TGTGCCAGCAGCCAAACCGGACAGGCCCACATTCAGTACTTC.

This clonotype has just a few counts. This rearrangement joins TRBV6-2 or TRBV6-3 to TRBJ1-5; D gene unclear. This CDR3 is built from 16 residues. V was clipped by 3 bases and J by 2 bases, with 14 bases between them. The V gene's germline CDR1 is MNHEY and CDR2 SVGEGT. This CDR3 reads CASSYASGGGNQPQHF. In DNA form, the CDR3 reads TGTGCCAGCAGTTATGCGAGCGGCGGGGGCAATCAGCCCCAGCATTTT.

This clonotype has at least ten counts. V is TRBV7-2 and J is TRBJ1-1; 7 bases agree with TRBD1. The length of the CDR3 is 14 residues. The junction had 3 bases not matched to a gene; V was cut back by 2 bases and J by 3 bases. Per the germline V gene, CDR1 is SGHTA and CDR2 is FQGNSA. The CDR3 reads CASSLPGGYTEAFF. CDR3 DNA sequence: TGTGCCAGCAGCTTACCAGGGGGGTACACTGAAGCTTTCTTT. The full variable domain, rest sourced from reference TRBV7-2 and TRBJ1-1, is GAGVSQSPSNKVTEKGKDVELRCDPISGHTALYWYRQSLGQGLEFLIYFQGNSAPDKSGLPSDRFSAERTGGSVSTLTIQRTQQEDSAVYLCASSLPGGYTEAFFGQGTRLTVV.

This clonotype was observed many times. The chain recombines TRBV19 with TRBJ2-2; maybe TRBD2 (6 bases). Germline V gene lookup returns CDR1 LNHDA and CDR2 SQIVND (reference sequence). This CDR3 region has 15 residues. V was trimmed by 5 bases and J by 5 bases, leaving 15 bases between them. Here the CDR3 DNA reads TGTGCCAGTAGTGCGTGGGGACTCGGTACCGGGGAGCTGTTTTTT. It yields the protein CASSAWGLGTGELFF.

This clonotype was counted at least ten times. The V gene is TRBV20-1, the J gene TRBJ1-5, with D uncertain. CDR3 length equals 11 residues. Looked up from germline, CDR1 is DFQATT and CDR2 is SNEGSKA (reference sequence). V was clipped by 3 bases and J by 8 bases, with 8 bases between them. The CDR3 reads CSASMGKPQHF. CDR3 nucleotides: TGCAGTGCTAGTATGGGAAAGCCCCAGCATTTT.

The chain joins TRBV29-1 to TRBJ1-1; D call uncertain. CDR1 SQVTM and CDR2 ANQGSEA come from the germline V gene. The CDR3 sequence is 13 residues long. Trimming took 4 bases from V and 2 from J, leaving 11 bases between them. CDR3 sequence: CSVGELTNTEAFF. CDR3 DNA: TGCAGCGTTGGGGAGCTAACCAACACTGAAGCTTTCTTT.

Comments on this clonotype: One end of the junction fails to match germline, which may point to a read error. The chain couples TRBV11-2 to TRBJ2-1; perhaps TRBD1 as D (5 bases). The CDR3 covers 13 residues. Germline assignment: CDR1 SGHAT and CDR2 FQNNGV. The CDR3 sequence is CASSIDRDNEQFF. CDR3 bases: TGTGCCAGCAGCATAGACAGAGACAATGAGCAGTTCTTC.

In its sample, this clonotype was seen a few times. The CDR3 here is CASRPHNDGAGNTIYF. The CDR3 nucleotides read TGTGCCAGCAGACCACATAACGACGGGGCTGGAAACACCATATATTTT. This sequence joins TRBV6-2 or TRBV6-3 and TRBJ1-3; no clear D gene. In germline, CDR1 is MNHEY, CDR2 SVGEGT. This CDR3 region has 16 residues. Trimming pared 6 bases from V and 2 bases from J, leaving 17 bases between.

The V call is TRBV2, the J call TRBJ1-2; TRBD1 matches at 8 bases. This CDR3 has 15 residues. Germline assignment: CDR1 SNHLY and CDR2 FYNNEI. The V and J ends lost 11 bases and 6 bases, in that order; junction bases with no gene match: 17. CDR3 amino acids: CAGNFRDRSGDGYTF. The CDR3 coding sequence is TGTGCCGGCAACTTCCGGGACAGGAGCGGTGATGGCTACACCTTC.

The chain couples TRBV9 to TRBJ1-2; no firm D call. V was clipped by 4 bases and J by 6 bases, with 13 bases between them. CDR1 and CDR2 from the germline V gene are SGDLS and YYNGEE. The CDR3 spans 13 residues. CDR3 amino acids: CASSKSGDDGYTF. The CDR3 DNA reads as TGTGCCAGCAGCAAGTCCGGAGACGATGGCTACACCTTC. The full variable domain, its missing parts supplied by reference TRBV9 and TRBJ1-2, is DSGVTQTPKHLITATGQRVTLRCSPRSGDLSVYWYQQSLDQGLQFLIQYYNGEERAKGNILERFSAQQFPDLHSELNLSSLELGDSALYFCASSKSGDDGYTFGSGTRLTVV.

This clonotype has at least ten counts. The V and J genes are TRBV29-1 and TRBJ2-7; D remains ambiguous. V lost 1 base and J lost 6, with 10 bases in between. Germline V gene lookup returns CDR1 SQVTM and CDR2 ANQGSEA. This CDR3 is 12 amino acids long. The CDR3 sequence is CSVEGGRSEQYF. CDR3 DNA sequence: TGCAGCGTTGAAGGGGGTCGAAGCGAGCAGTACTTC.

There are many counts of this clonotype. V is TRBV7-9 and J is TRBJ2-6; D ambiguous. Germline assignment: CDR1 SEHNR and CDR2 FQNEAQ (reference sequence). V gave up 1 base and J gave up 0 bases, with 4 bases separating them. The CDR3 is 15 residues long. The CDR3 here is CASSLGDSGANVLTF. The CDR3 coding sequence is TGTGCCAGCAGCTTAGGGGACTCTGGGGCCAACGTCCTGACTTTC. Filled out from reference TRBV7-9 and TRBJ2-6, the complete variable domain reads DTGVSQNPRHKITKRGQNVTFRCDPISEHNRLYWYRQTLGQGPEFLTYFQNEAQLEKSRLLSDRFSAERPKGSFSTLEIQRTEQGDSAMYLCASSLGDSGANVLTFGAGSRLTVL.

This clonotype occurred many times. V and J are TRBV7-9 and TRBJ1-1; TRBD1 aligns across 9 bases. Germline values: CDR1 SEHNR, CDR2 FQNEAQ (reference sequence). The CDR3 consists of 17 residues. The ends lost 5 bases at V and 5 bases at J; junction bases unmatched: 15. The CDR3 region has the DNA TGTGCCAGCAGCGTTAACCGGGACAGGGTCCGAGGGACTGAAGCTTTCTTT. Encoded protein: CASSVNRDRVRGTEAFF.

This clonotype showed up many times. CDR3 DNA sequence: TGTGCCAGCAGCTTAGCGCTAAGGGGAGAAGAGACCCAGTACTTC. It is translated as CASSLALRGEETQYF. The chain is built from TRBV7-6 and TRBJ2-5; either TRBD1 or TRBD2 may fit D (5 bases each). The V and J ends lost 0 bases and 3 bases respectively, with 11 bases between them. The germline V gene has CDR1 SGHVS and CDR2 FNYEAQ. The CDR3 is 15 amino acids. Full variable domain (remainder filled in from reference TRBV7-6 and TRBJ2-5): GAGVSQSPRYKVTKRGQDVALRCDPISGHVSLYWYRQALGQGPEFLTYFNYEAQQDKSGLPNDRFSAERPEGSISTLTIQRTEQRDSAMYRCASSLALRGEETQYFGPGTRLLVL.

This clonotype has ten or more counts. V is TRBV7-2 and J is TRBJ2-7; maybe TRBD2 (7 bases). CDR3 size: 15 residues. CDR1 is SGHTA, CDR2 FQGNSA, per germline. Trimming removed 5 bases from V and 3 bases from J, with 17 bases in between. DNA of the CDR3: TGTGCCAGCAGCAGGGAAGGGGGGGGGAGCTACGAGCAGTACTTC. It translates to CASSREGGGSYEQYF.

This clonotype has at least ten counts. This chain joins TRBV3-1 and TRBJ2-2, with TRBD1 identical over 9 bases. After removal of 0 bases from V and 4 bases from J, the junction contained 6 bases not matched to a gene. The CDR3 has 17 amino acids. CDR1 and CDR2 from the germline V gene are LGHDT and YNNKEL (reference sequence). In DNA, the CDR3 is TGTGCCAGCAGCCAAGATTTCGGGACAGGGATCACCGGGGAGCTGTTTTTT. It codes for CASSQDFGTGITGELFF.

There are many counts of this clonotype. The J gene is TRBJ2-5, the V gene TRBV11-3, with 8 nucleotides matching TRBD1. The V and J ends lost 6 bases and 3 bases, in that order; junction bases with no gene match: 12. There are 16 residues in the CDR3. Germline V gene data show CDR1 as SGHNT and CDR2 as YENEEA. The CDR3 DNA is TGTGCCAGCAGTCCCGGACAGGGAGCTAGAGAAGAGACCCAGTACTTC. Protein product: CASSPGQGAREETQYF.

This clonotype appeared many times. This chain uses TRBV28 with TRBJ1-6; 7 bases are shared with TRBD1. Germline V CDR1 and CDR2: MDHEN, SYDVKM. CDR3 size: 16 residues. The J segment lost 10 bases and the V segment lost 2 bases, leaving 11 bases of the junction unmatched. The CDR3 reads CASSLDRQGSGSPLHF. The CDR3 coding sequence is TGTGCCAGCAGTTTAGACCGACAGGGTTCGGGGTCACCCCTCCACTTT.

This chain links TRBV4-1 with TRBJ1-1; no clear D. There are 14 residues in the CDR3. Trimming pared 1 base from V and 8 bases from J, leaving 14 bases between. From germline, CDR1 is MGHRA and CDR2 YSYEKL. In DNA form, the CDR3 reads TGCGCCAGCAGCCAAGTGGCCGGTGGTACGGAAGCTTTCTTT. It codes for CASSQVAGGTEAFF.

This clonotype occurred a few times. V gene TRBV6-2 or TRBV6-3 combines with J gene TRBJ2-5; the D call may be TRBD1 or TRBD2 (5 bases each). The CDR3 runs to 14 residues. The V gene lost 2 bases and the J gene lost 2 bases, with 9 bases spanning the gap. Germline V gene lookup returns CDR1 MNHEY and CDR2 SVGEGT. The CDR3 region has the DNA TGTGCCAGCAGTTACGGGGGTTATCAAGAGACCCAGTACTTC. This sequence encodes CASSYGGYQETQYF.